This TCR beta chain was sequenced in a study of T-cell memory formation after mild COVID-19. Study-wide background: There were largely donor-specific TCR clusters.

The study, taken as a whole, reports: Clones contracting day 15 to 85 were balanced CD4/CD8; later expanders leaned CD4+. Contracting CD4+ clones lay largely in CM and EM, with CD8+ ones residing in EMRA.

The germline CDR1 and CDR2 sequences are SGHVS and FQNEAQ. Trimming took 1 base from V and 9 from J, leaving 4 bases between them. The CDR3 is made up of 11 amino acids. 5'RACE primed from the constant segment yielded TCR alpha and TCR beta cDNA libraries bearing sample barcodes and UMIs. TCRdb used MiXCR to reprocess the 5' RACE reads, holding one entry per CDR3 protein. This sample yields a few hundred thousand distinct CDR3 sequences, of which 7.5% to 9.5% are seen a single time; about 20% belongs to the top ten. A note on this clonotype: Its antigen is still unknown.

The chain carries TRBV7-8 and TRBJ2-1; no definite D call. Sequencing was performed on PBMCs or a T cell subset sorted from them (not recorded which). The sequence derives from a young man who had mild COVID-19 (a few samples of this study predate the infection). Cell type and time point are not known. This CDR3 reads CASSLGFEQFF. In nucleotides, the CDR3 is TGTGCCAGCAGCTTAGGGTTTGAGCAGTTCTTC.